This T cell receptor (beta chain) was found in a study of Graves' ophthalmopathy and Graves' hyperthyroidism. This clonotype was seen a few times. V shed 3 bases and J 5 bases; nucleotides not matched to a gene: 16. The CDR3 sequence is 17 residues long. The germline V gene has CDR1 SGDLS and CDR2 YYNGEE. Using RNA transcripts, the TCR beta CDR3 regions were amplified. A first-round RT-PCR used HTBI primers, followed by a second-round multiplex PCR. TCRdb re-called the multiplex PCR reads through MiXCR, storing one row per CDR3 protein. The sample records about 740,000 distinct CDR3 sequences, approximately 40% being singletons. Ophthalmopathy donors were characterized by moderate-to-severe activity, CAS of at least 3, NOSPECS of at least 4, and duration under 3 months.

Sequencing was performed on peripheral blood. This chain joins TRBV9 and TRBJ2-5, with 7 bases matching TRBD1. The sequence came from an adult man with Graves' ophthalmopathy. The CDR3: CASSEGAAVSIWETQYF. CDR3 nucleotides: TGTGCCAGCAGCGAGGGGGCGGCGGTTTCTATATGGGAGACCCAGTACTTC.